This T cell receptor beta chain was observed in a study of cytomegalovirus exposure and HLA in healthy donors. Whole-study findings and limits: The classifier, whose performance was assessed in both the original and validation cohorts, reportedly diagnosed cytomegalovirus status with high specificity and sensitivity. Three CMV-associated chains were confirmed in vitro to be specific for CMV antigens. Listed as cytomegalovirus-associated were 170 or so TCR beta chains.

After removal of 2 bases from V and 2 bases from J, the junction contained 16 bases not matched to a gene. The germline V gene encodes CDR1 SGHTA and CDR2 FQGTGA. The CDR3 extends over 20 amino acids. As for this clone: Its specificity is not known.

Using immunoSEQ multiplex PCR, the repertoire was profiled, and TCRdb retains in-frame clones only, with some absent. The sample includes roughly 56,000 clones, 85% to 95% of them seen just once. The chain employs TRBV7-3 and TRBJ2-2, with TRBD2 matching 8 bases. The source material was PBMCs. This TCR was recovered from a woman aged 18-29 years in good health and CMV-seropositive. The CDR3 nucleotides read TGTGCCAGCAGCTTATTAAGCCCTGGATGGAGCGGGGGTAACACCGGGGAGCTGTTTTTT. Encoded protein: CASSLLSPGWSGGNTGELFF.